Following are 25 T cell receptor beta chains from one sample sequenced in a study of T cells in localized non-small cell lung cancer. Libraries were prepared by immunoSEQ multiplex PCR; TCRdb keeps only in-frame clonotypes and omits some of them. The data contain fewer than 75,000 clones, about 88% of them singletons. The sample in question was peripheral blood, obtained before any cancer treatment. These receptors were collected from a female donor older than 55 with stage I lung adenocarcinoma.

V gene TRBV16 combines with J gene TRBJ2-1, with D hard to call. This CDR3 contains 13 residues. Germline V gene lookup returns CDR1 KGHSY and CDR2 FQNENV. V was trimmed by 5 bases and J by 0 bases, leaving 5 bases between them. CDR3 in DNA: TGTGCCAGCAGCTTAAGCTCCTACAATGAGCAGTTCTTC. It is translated as CASSLSSYNEQFF. Full variable domain (remainder filled in from reference TRBV16 and TRBJ2-1): GEEVAQTPKHLVRGEGQKAKLYCAPIKGHSYVFWYQQVLKNEFKFLISFQNENVFDETGMPKERFSAKCLPNSPCSLEIQATKLEDSAVYFCASSLSSYNEQFFGPGTRLTVL.

V gene TRBV7-2 combines with J gene TRBJ2-7; TRBD2 matches at 7 bases. Looked up from germline, CDR1 is SGHTA and CDR2 is FQGNSA. The CDR3 consists of 15 residues. The V and J ends lost 1 base and 0 bases, in that order; junction bases with no gene match: 3. CDR3 nucleotides: TGTGCCAGCAGCTTAGAAGGGACTACCTCCTACGAGCAGTACTTC. The encoded protein is CASSLEGTTSYEQYF.

The rearrangement joins TRBV27 to TRBJ1-2; D call uncertain. There are 13 residues in the CDR3. Germline CDR1 and CDR2: MNHEY and SMNVEV (reference sequence). Trimming cost V 4 bases and J 3 bases, with 9 bases left between them. DNA of the CDR3: TGTGCCAGCAGTTCGCCGGGCCACTATGGCTACACCTTC. Translating gives CASSSPGHYGYTF.

This chain uses TRBV2 with TRBJ2-5, with 8 bases that match TRBD1. V shed 5 bases, J shed 3 bases, and the junction held 5 bases outside the gene matches. The CDR3 consists of 14 residues. From germline, CDR1 is SNHLY and CDR2 FYNNEI. CDR3 region: CASSIPGQEETQYF. CDR3 bases: TGTGCCAGCAGTATCCCGGGACAGGAAGAGACCCAGTACTTC. The whole variable domain, remainder taken from reference TRBV2 and TRBJ2-5, is EPEVTQTPSHQVTQMGQEVILRCVPISNHLYFYWYRQILGQKVEFLVSFYNNEISEKSEIFDDQFSVERPDGSNFTLKIRSTKLEDSAMYFCASSIPGQEETQYFGPGTRLLVL.

V gene TRBV6-5 combines with J gene TRBJ2-1; 10 bases are shared with TRBD2. This CDR3 is 15 amino acids long. Germline values: CDR1 MNHEY, CDR2 SVGAGI. J lost 8 bases, V lost 6 bases, and 10 bases had no gene match. This chain's CDR3 is CASSTLAGGSYEQFF. The DNA for the CDR3 is TGTGCCAGCAGCACCTTAGCGGGAGGATCCTATGAGCAGTTCTTC.

V gene TRBV4-2 combines with J gene TRBJ2-5; 9 nucleotides align to TRBD2. The V and J ends lost 0 bases and 4 bases, in that order; junction bases with no gene match: 15. In germline, CDR1 is LGHNA, CDR2 YNFKEQ. The CDR3 contains 19 residues. The CDR3 reads CASSQEEGRGREGLETQYF. CDR3 nucleotides: TGTGCCAGCAGCCAAGAAGAAGGTCGGGGGCGGGAGGGCCTAGAGACCCAGTACTTC.

V and J are TRBV10-3 and TRBJ2-1; D is tentatively TRBD1 or TRBD2 (5 bases each). V was clipped by 6 bases and J by 9 bases, with 18 bases between them. Germline loops: CDR1 ENHRY, CDR2 SYGVKD. CDR3 length: 14 amino acids. CDR3: CAISLAWDRGEQFF. CDR3 DNA sequence: TGTGCCATCAGCCTGGCGTGGGACCGGGGTGAGCAGTTCTTC.

The genes are TRBV5-1 and TRBJ2-3, with 7 nucleotides matching TRBD2. The CDR3 spans 15 residues. Per the germline V gene, CDR1 is SGHRS and CDR2 is YFSETQ. The trim removed 4 bases at V and 2 bases at J, leaving 7 bases unmatched. The chain's CDR3 is CASSPGLEVTDTQYF. The CDR3 region has the DNA TGCGCCAGCAGCCCAGGACTAGAAGTCACAGATACGCAGTATTTT.

This clone was counted a single time. The chain has TRBV7-6 and TRBJ2-1, with 11 positions matching TRBD1. After removal of 5 bases from V and 6 bases from J, the junction contained 6 bases not matched to a gene. This CDR3 is 15 amino acids long. The V gene's germline CDR1 is SGHVS and CDR2 FNYEAQ. In DNA form, the CDR3 reads TGTGCCAGCAGCCTCCGGGACAGGGGGGCCAATGAGCAGTTCTTC. It codes for CASSLRDRGANEQFF. Variable domain in full (rest from reference TRBV7-6 and TRBJ2-1): GAGVSQSPRYKVTKRGQDVALRCDPISGHVSLYWYRQALGQGPEFLTYFNYEAQQDKSGLPNDRFSAERPEGSISTLTIQRTEQRDSAMYRCASSLRDRGANEQFFGPGTRLTVL.

The chain joins TRBV11-2 to TRBJ2-1; D gene uncertain. Trimming pared 5 bases from V and 6 bases from J, leaving 11 bases between. The CDR3 covers 13 residues. Germline lookup yields CDR1 SGHAT and CDR2 FQNNGV. In DNA form, the CDR3 reads TGTGCCAGCAGCCCCTACGGGCTCAATGAGCAGTTCTTC. This gives the protein CASSPYGLNEQFF.

This chain's CDR3 is CASSPRQGATNYGYTF. The CDR3 coding sequence is TGTGCCAGCAGTCCCCGACAGGGGGCAACTAACTATGGCTACACCTTC. J is TRBJ1-2 and V is TRBV2, with TRBD1 identical over 10 bases. Per the germline V gene, CDR1 is SNHLY and CDR2 is FYNNEI. The CDR3 extends over 16 amino acids. V shed 5 bases and J 0 bases; nucleotides not matched to a gene: 6.

This chain joins TRBV19 and TRBJ1-1, with 7 bases fitting TRBD1. The germline V gene has CDR1 LNHDA and CDR2 SQIVND (reference sequence). The CDR3 is made up of 15 amino acids. J gave up 6 bases and V 4 bases, and 11 bases lay outside the gene matches. In nucleotides, the CDR3 is TGTGCCAGTAGTAGCCAGGGGGATAGATTTGCTGAAGCTTTCTTT. It encodes CASSSQGDRFAEAFF.

The genes are TRBV11-2 and TRBJ1-3; perhaps TRBD1 as D (6 bases). Germline V lookup: CDR1 SGHAT, CDR2 FQNNGV. CDR3 length: 16 residues. With 5 bases removed from V and 0 bases from J, the gap between germline ends came to 14 bases. CDR3 bases: TGTGCCAGCAGCAAACCCGGACAGCACTCTGGAAACACCATATATTTT. This translates into CASSKPGQHSGNTIYF.

The chain recombines TRBV4-1 with TRBJ1-1, with D hard to call. This CDR3 contains 13 residues. CDR1 MGHRA and CDR2 YSYEKL come from the germline V gene. V lost 1 base and J 4 bases, leaving 7 bases between the germline ends. The CDR3: CASSQGRGTEAFF. The CDR3 DNA reads as TGCGCCAGCAGCCAAGGCCGGGGCACTGAAGCTTTCTTT.

The genes are TRBV7-2 and TRBJ2-1; 7 bases map to TRBD1. V gave up 5 bases and J gave up 9 bases; unmatched junction bases: 10. CDR3 length: 14 amino acids. CDR1 SGHTA and CDR2 FQGNSA come from the germline V gene. The CDR3 bases are TGTGCCAGCAGCGGACAGGACCGCCGCGGTGAGCAGTTCTTC. Protein product: CASSGQDRRGEQFF.

The J gene is TRBJ1-2, the V gene TRBV11-2; D is unresolved. The CDR3 covers 12 residues. Germline V lookup: CDR1 SGHAT, CDR2 FQNNGV. Trimming left V 5 bases short and J 1 base short, with 5 bases between. This CDR3 reads CASSGSNYGYTF. In DNA form, the CDR3 reads TGTGCCAGCAGCGGAAGTAACTATGGCTACACCTTC. Variable domain in full (rest from reference TRBV11-2 and TRBJ1-2): EAGVAQSPRYKIIEKRQSVAFWCNPISGHATLYWYQQILGQGPKLLIQFQNNGVVDDSQLPKDRFSAERLKGVDSTLKIQPAKLEDSAVYLCASSGSNYGYTFGSGTRLTVV.

This chain connects TRBV19 to TRBJ1-6; D not certain. The CDR3 sequence is 15 residues long. V was pared by 6 bases and J by 0 bases, with 9 bases between. From germline, CDR1 is LNHDA and CDR2 SQIVND (reference sequence). CDR3 loop: CASRTASSYNSPLHF. The CDR3 nucleotides are TGTGCCAGTAGGACGGCTAGCTCCTATAATTCACCCCTCCACTTT.

V usage is TRBV4-3 and J usage is TRBJ2-3, with D perhaps TRBD1 or TRBD2 (5 bases each). The V gene lost 3 bases and the J gene lost 0 bases, with 10 bases spanning the gap. The CDR3 is made up of 15 amino acids. Germline V lookup: CDR1 LGHNA, CDR2 YSLEER. CDR3 DNA sequence: TGCGCCAGCAGCCAGTGGGACCGGAGCACAGATACGCAGTATTTT. Protein sequence: CASSQWDRSTDTQYF.

The chain employs TRBV4-3 and TRBJ2-3; 10 nucleotides agree with TRBD2. This CDR3 has 17 residues. The V gene end was trimmed by 0 bases and the J gene end by 5 bases; junction bases not matched to a gene: 8. Looked up from germline, CDR1 is LGHNA and CDR2 is YSLEER. CDR3 in amino acids: CASSQEYEREGEDTQYF. The CDR3 DNA is TGCGCCAGCAGCCAAGAGTATGAGCGGGAGGGCGAAGATACGCAGTATTTT.

The genes are TRBV28 and TRBJ2-7, with D maybe TRBD2 (6 bases). The ends were cut back, 6 bases at V and 5 bases at J, with 20 bases in the middle. Germline V gives CDR1 MDHEN, CDR2 SYDVKM. This CDR3 contains 15 residues. The CDR3 DNA follows: TGTGCCAGCAGCATAGGAGGGACCGCCGGAAACGAGCAGTACTTC. The encoded protein is CASSIGGTAGNEQYF.

V gene TRBV7-3 combines with J gene TRBJ2-1, with 11 bases aligning to TRBD1. There are 16 residues in the CDR3. The germline gives CDR1 SGHTA, CDR2 FQGTGA. V was pared by 2 bases and J by 3 bases, with 3 bases of the junction left unmatched. The CDR3 region has the DNA TGTGCCAGCAGCTTAGGGACAGGGGGTAACTACAATGAGCAGTTCTTC. It yields the protein CASSLGTGGNYNEQFF.

The chain recombines TRBV4-2 with TRBJ1-2; 7 bases match TRBD1. Germline V CDR1 and CDR2: LGHNA, YNFKEQ. J was trimmed by 0 bases and V by 1 base; bases with no gene match: 5. This CDR3 spans 16 amino acids. The CDR3 DNA sequence: TGTGCCAGCAGCCAAGGAGGACAGGAATCTAACTATGGCTACACCTTC. It translates to CASSQGGQESNYGYTF.

V and J are TRBV4-2 and TRBJ1-5; D is uncertain. Per germline, CDR1 LGHNA and CDR2 YNFKEQ. V was cut by 0 bases and J by 5 bases, with 2 bases left in between. CDR3 length equals 12 residues. CDR3 DNA: TGTGCCAGCAGCCAAGATTATCAGCCCCAGCATTTT. Protein: CASSQDYQPQHF.

This chain joins TRBV6-6 and TRBJ2-5; TRBD1 aligns across 7 bases. Germline V gives CDR1 MNHNY, CDR2 SVGAGI (reference sequence). The V and J ends lost 6 bases and 5 bases, in that order; junction bases with no gene match: 6. The CDR3 loop spans 13 amino acids. The CDR3 region is CASRRDSRETQYF. In DNA, the CDR3 is TGTGCCAGCAGGAGGGACAGCCGGGAGACCCAGTACTTC.

The rearrangement links TRBV9 to TRBJ2-7; weak D call: TRBD1 (5 bases). The CDR3 extends over 15 amino acids. The V end was cut by 0 bases, the J end by 1 base, with 11 bases between. Germline CDR1 reads SGDLS; CDR2 reads YYNGEE. The CDR3 region is CASSVGGKGSYEQYF. The CDR3 region has the DNA TGTGCCAGCAGCGTAGGTGGAAAGGGGTCCTACGAGCAGTACTTC. Drawing the rest from reference TRBV9 and TRBJ2-7, the complete variable domain is DSGVTQTPKHLITATGQRVTLRCSPRSGDLSVYWYQQSLDQGLQFLIQYYNGEERAKGNILERFSAQQFPDLHSELNLSSLELGDSALYFCASSVGGKGSYEQYFGPGTRLTVT.